This T cell receptor (beta chain) is from a study of T-cell memory formation after mild COVID-19. Study context: Among the donors, TCR clusters were largely specific to each donor.

This clonotype was detected many times. As yet, its antigen is unknown. General observations from the study: Among CD4+ contracting clones, most were CM and EM, and CD8+ ones EMRA. From day 15 to 85, contracting clones were balanced between CD4 and CD8, whereas later expanders leaned toward CD4+.

The V segment lost 1 base and the J segment 4 bases; nucleotides outside the gene matches: 4. CDR3 length equals 16 residues. Germline CDR1 reads KGHDR; CDR2 reads SFDVKD. 5'RACE, which relied on constant-segment primers, yielded TCR alpha and TCR beta cDNA libraries carrying sample barcodes and UMIs. From the 5' RACE reads, TCRdb called clonotypes with MiXCR, one entry per CDR3 protein. The sample consists of 450,000 to 650,000 distinct CDR3 sequences, under 20% of them appearing once. The sequenced sample was PBMCs or a T cell subset sorted from them (not recorded which). The V call is TRBV24-1, the J call TRBJ2-2; 8 nucleotides line up with TRBD1. The receptor comes from an adult woman who had mild COVID-19 (a few samples of this study predate the infection). Cell type and time point are not known. The CDR3: CATSDFRGLSTGELFF. The CDR3 nucleotides read TGTGCCACCAGTGATTTCAGGGGGCTGAGCACCGGGGAGCTGTTTTTT.